This T cell receptor (beta chain) emerged from a study of spatial heterogeneity in lung cancer. Study information: The average count in raw reads for each unique TCR and UMI combination exceeded 9.5 appearances.

Every TCR cDNA molecule bore a unique molecular identifier. TCRdb ran MiXCR on the 5' RACE reads and lists one entry per CDR3 protein. The table has some 34,000 distinct CDR3 sequences, more than 7% seen once. The time point denotes: sample taken at primary tumor resection. Donation came from some 72 patients with untreated early-stage non-small cell lung cancer. No cell sorting; template was whole RNA from tumor, lung tissue or PBMC. This clonotype was found many times. CDR3 length: 14 amino acids. Looked up from germline, CDR1 is SGHRS and CDR2 is YFSETQ. V shed 4 bases and J shed 0 bases, with 11 bases lying between them.

The TCR sequence derives from a female donor with early-stage non-small cell lung cancer. Source: PBMCs, taken at surgery. The chain has TRBV5-1 and TRBJ2-7, with D perhaps TRBD1 (6 bases). As DNA, the CDR3 is TGCGCCAGCAGCCCCAGGGGTGACTCCTACGAGCAGTACTTC. It yields the protein CASSPRGDSYEQYF.